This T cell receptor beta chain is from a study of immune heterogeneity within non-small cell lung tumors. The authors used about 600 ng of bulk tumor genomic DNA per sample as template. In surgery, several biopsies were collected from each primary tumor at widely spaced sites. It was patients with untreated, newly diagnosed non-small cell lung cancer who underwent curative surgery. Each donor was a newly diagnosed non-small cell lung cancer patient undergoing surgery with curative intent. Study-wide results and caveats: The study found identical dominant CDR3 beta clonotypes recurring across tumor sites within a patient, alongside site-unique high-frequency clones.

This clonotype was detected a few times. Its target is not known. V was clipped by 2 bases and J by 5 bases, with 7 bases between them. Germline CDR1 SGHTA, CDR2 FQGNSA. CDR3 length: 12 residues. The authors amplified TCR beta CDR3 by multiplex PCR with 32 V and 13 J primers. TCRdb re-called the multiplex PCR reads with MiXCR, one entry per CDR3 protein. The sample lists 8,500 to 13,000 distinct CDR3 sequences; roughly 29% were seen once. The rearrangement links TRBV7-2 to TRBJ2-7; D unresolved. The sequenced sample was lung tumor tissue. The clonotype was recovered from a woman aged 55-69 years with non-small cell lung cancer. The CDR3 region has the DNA TGTGCCAGCAGCTTAAGTAGCCACGAGCAGTACTTC. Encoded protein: CASSLSSHEQYF.